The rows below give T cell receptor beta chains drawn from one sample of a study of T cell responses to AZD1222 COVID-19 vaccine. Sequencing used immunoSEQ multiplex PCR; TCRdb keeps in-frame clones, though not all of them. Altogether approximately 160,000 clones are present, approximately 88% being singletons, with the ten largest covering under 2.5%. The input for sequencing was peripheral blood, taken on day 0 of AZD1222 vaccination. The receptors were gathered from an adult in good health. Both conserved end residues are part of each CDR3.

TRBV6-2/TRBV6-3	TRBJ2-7	CASSYYRSYEQYF
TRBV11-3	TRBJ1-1	CASKEHLNTEAFF
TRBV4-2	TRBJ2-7	CASSHRRGREINEQYF
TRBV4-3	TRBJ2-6	CASSQHTGGNAGANVLTF
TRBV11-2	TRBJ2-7	CASSKLLGPEEQYF
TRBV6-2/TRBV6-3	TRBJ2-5	CASSYSGRGMGEQYF
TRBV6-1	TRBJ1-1	CASSEALNTEAFF
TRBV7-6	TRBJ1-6	CASSLKSEGRSPLHF
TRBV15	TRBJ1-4	CATSTPGQGNEKLFF
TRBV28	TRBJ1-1	CASSPPPGALEAFF
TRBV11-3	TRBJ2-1	CASSKGQATPYNEQFF